This T cell receptor (beta chain) was found in a study of preoperative IRX-2 immunotherapy in early breast cancer. Germline V gives CDR1 SNHLY, CDR2 FYNNEI. J gave up 2 bases and V 11 bases, and 11 bases lay outside the gene matches. The CDR3 has 15 residues. Treatment reported: preoperative locoregional IRX-2 cytokine immunotherapy. Patients received preoperative, locoregional IRX-2 cytokine immunotherapy in a phase Ib study. Profiling relied on immunoSEQ multiplex PCR, and the TCRdb table lists in-frame clones only, not all of them. The sample consists of around 25,000 clones, about 95% of them appearing once.

The sample was tumor tissue, taken after IRX-2 immunotherapy. The chain links TRBV2 to TRBJ2-7, with 11 bases that match TRBD2. The source of this sequence is a human donor with breast cancer. In DNA form, the CDR3 reads TGTGCCGGAAGCGTCGGGACTAGCGGTGCCTACGAGCAGTACTTC. As protein: CAGSVGTSGAYEQYF.